This T cell receptor beta chain was captured in a study of blood T cell repertoires in COVID-19 (dated by TCRdb to about 2020). Study-level background: Collaborator samples came from the United States, Italy and Spain and covered acute and convalescent phases of COVID-19. The samples were drawn from two sources: the first 160 participants of the ongoing ImmuneRACE study, and 1,200 or so subjects contributed by 6 global collaborators. The repertoires were released in a freely available public database intended as a resource for research on the immune response to SARS-CoV-2. The prospective study material was composed of cDNA or gDNA derived from T cells, B-cell-depleted T cells, or PBMCs. Nearly every sample came with metadata listing a de-identified subject ID, COVID-19 status, age in years and sex. Deeply sampled blood TCRbeta repertoires from subjects exposed to, actively infected with, or recovered from COVID-19 were included in the dataset. HLA class I and class II types, where available, came from metadata supplied by the sample provider rather than from assay-based typing. Results and caveats for the whole study, not just this receptor: How much clinical and demographic metadata was included differed by source and by participant, and the metadata was provided uncurated.

As concerns this clone: This receptor's antigen is unknown. No much larger clonotype is one base removed from it; base qualities were not supplied.

In the prospective study, participants were about 18 to 90 years old, resided in around 25 geographic areas of the United States, and were enrolled through a virtual design. In the prospective study, cohorts were assigned on the basis of participant-reported clinical history obtained from a screening survey and a study questionnaire. In the prospective study, whole blood, serum and a nasopharyngeal or oropharyngeal swab were collected from each participant by mobile phlebotomists. Participants in the prospective study had the option to provide additional blood draws and questionnaires over a roughly 2-month period. Prospective study blood samples were shipped either frozen or at room temperature before DNA extraction. TCRbeta CDR3 regions were amplified from genomic DNA using the immunoSEQ Assay, a bias-controlled multiplex PCR. Per the original workflow: Within the assay, amplification of reference gene primers was used to estimate how many nucleated cells each sample contained. To quantify the absolute abundance of each unique TCRbeta CDR3 rearrangement, sequence reads were collapsed and filtered. For each sample, productive Simpson clonality was calculated as the square root of Simpson's diversity index over productive rearrangements. The table comes from immuneACCESS by way of TCRdb, which keeps in-frame sequences with V and J called. Part of the clones is missing from these tables; in studies checked, under half for an unresolved V gene and the rest for unknown reasons. V, J and clone size are those of that table, while D and trimming were read from the DNA. In this sample the table shows approximately 140,000 clones, just under 85% of which occur a single time. The ten top clones hold 3% to 3.5% of the sample.

The receptor was derived from a woman in her forties or fifties with acute COVID-19. What was sequenced was PBMCs or T cells enriched from blood (not recorded which).

The sequenced DNA: TGTGCCAGCAGCGTAGTGGTCGGGACAGGGTTCACCGGGGAGCTGTTTTTT. The translation is CASSVVVGTGFTGELFF. In this chain, TRBV9 is recombined with TRBJ2-2; the junction holds 9 bases that match TRBD1. The junction shows trimming of 0 bases on V and 4 bases on J, and the gene matches do not reach 7 bases of it. The CDR1 and CDR2 encoded by the germline V gene are SGDLS and YYNGEE. From cysteine to phenylalanine, the CDR3 is 17 amino acids long. Of the read, only the CDR3 DNA is kept; its 51 bases are in frame from base 1.